These 7 T cell receptor beta chains were sequenced from one sample in a study of T cell repertoires in cytomegalovirus infection. TCRdb re-derived calls from the reads in MiXCR, one entry per CDR3 protein. The sample includes more than 150,000 distinct CDR3 sequences, approximately 17% seen only once; the top ten take around 19%. Specimen: CD8+ T cells from PBMCs. Receptor source: a human donor in good health (CMV status not recorded). Some clones in this sample may be carry-over from other donors' samples.

The CDR3 coding sequence is TGTGCCAGCAGTGACTCGAGTTCGGGTTTCACAGATACGCAGTATTTT. Amino acids: CASSDSSSGFTDTQYF. The V gene is TRBV6-4, the J gene TRBJ2-3; D ambiguous. Germline CDR1 MRHNA, CDR2 SNTAGT. The CDR3 extends over 16 amino acids. The V end was cut by 0 bases, the J end by 2 bases, with 12 bases between.

The chain links TRBV14 to TRBJ2-1; D unclear. Looked up from germline, CDR1 is SGHDN and CDR2 is FVKESK. CDR3 length: 15 amino acids. The germline V and J ends were trimmed by 4 bases and 4 bases, with 14 bases remaining between them. The CDR3 sequence: CASSPLDGLYNEQFF. The CDR3 DNA is TGTGCCAGCAGCCCTTTGGACGGATTGTACAATGAGCAGTTCTTC.

This clonotype was counted only a few times. A junction boundary mismatches the germline segment, possibly from a read error. The chain employs TRBV5-1 and TRBJ1-2; maybe TRBD1 (5 bases). The CDR3 extends over 15 amino acids. Germline values: CDR1 SGHRS, CDR2 YFSETQ. The CDR3 is CASSTTGVGHYGYTF. CDR3 in DNA: TGCGCCAGCAGCACGACTGGCGTGGGGCACTACGGCTACACCTTC.

This clonotype was counted at least ten times. The gene calls are TRBV7-2 and TRBJ2-5, with D perhaps matching TRBD2 (6 bases). This CDR3 is built from 15 residues. The germline gives CDR1 SGHTA, CDR2 FQGNSA. Deletions cut 6 bases from V and 2 bases from J, with 16 bases between. The CDR3 coding sequence is TGTGCCAGCAGGGTAGGGCCGGGGGTTCAAGAGACCCAGTACTTC. Protein: CASRVGPGVQETQYF.

The chain combines TRBV20-1 with TRBJ2-1; 8 positions agree with TRBD2. The CDR3 covers 14 residues. Trimming removed 3 bases from V and 8 bases from J; junction bases left unmatched: 9. CDR1 is DFQATT and CDR2 is SNEGSKA in the germline V gene (reference sequence). The DNA for the CDR3 is TGCAGTGCTAGTTCTTCGGGGGGGGCCGATGAGCAGTTCTTC. It codes for CSASSSGGADEQFF.

The J gene is TRBJ2-2, the V gene TRBV28; 11 nucleotides match TRBD2. This CDR3 contains 18 residues. Germline CDR1 is MDHEN and CDR2 is SYDVKM. The ends lost 6 bases at V and 0 bases at J; junction bases unmatched: 9. The CDR3 sequence is CASRHPGLADPNTGELFF. The CDR3, as DNA: TGTGCCAGCAGACACCCGGGACTAGCGGACCCGAACACCGGGGAGCTGTTTTTT. Complete variable domain (other parts from reference TRBV28 and TRBJ2-2): DVKVTQSSRYLVKRTGEKVFLECVQDMDHENMFWYRQDPGLGLRLIYFSYDVKMKEKGDIPEGYSVSREKKERFSLILESASTNQTSMYLCASRHPGLADPNTGELFFGEGSRLTVL.

The DNA of the CDR3 is TGTGCCAGCAGTTACTCTGGAGGGGACGGCAATCAGCCCCAGCATTTT. Translation: CASSYSGGDGNQPQHF. The chain combines TRBV6-5 with TRBJ1-5, with TRBD1 as a possible D gene (5 bases). Trimming took 0 bases from V and 2 from J, leaving 11 bases between them. There are 16 residues in the CDR3. Germline loops: CDR1 MNHEY, CDR2 SVGAGI.